The 10 T cell receptor beta chains below all came from one sample that was sequenced in a study of cytotoxic CD8 clonotypes in ibrutinib-treated CLL listed by TCRdb under 2021. Receptors were amplified or captured by the immunoSEQ multiplex PCR assay. The clones in this table, taken by TCRdb from immuneACCESS, are in-frame only. Not every clone is retained; where verified, under half of the shortfall comes from an unresolved V gene, and the cause of the rest is unknown. Within this sample are hundreds of thousands of clones, with 60% to 80% of them counted one time only. Clones ranked in the top ten supply 6.3% of the sample. The specimen comprised PBMCs, sampled after 36 months of ibrutinib treatment. The origin of the receptors is a human donor with chronic lymphocytic leukemia.

The chain links TRBV2 to TRBJ1-2; TRBD1 matches 8 bases. Looked up from germline, CDR1 is SNHLY and CDR2 is FYNNEI. The CDR3 covers 14 residues. The J segment lost 4 bases and the V segment lost 7 bases, leaving 8 bases of the junction unmatched. CDR3 loop: CASKGQGPVYGYTF. The CDR3 DNA follows: TGTGCCAGCAAAGGACAGGGCCCTGTCTATGGCTACACCTTC.

This chain links TRBV5-6 with TRBJ2-5, with D perhaps TRBD1 or TRBD2 (6 bases each). Trimming left V 0 bases short and J 5 bases short, with 17 bases between. Germline CDR1 and CDR2: SGHDT and YYEEEE. This CDR3 has 16 amino acids. Here the CDR3 DNA reads TGTGCCAGCAGCTTGGCCTTCGGGGGCGCAGGGGAGACCCAGTACTTC. The encoded protein is CASSLAFGGAGETQYF.

V gene TRBV6-6 combines with J gene TRBJ1-1; 8 bases fit TRBD1. This CDR3 has 12 residues. Unmatched junction bases numbered 0, after V lost 8 bases and J lost 1 base. Germline V gives CDR1 MNHNY, CDR2 SVGAGI (reference sequence). The CDR3 coding sequence is TGTGCCAGCGGACAGGGGAACACTGAAGCTTTCTTT. This codes for CASGQGNTEAFF.

J is TRBJ2-5 and V is TRBV7-8; 9 nucleotides match TRBD1. Germline lookup yields CDR1 SGHVS and CDR2 FQNEAQ. This CDR3 is built from 15 residues. The trim removed 5 bases at V and 2 bases at J, leaving 6 bases unmatched. The CDR3 DNA reads TGTGCCAGCAGCCCCCGGACAGGGGTGCAAGAGACCCAGTACTTC. The encoded protein is CASSPRTGVQETQYF.

This chain joins TRBV7-9 and TRBJ2-1; 7 nucleotides align to TRBD2. V was pared by 6 bases and J by 4 bases, with 9 bases of the junction left unmatched. The CDR3 totals 15 residues. From germline, CDR1 is SEHNR and CDR2 FQNEAQ (reference sequence). The CDR3 region is CASRATAGVYNEQFF. CDR3 bases: TGTGCCAGCAGGGCCACTGCGGGAGTTTACAATGAGCAGTTCTTC.

The rearrangement joins TRBV5-1 to TRBJ1-1; no reliable D call. V was cut by 0 bases and J by 4 bases, with 7 bases left in between. The CDR3 is 13 residues long. Looked up from germline, CDR1 is SGHRS and CDR2 is YFSETQ. The CDR3 DNA reads TGCGCCAGCAGCTTGGCACCCCCCACTGAAGCTTTCTTT. Its translation: CASSLAPPTEAFF.

This clone was recorded only once. The chain couples TRBV28 to TRBJ2-7; D is perhaps TRBD2 (6 bases). CDR1 is MDHEN and CDR2 is SYDVKM in the germline V gene. This CDR3 contains 14 residues. Trimming took 4 bases from V and 0 from J, leaving 10 bases between them. CDR3 residues: CASSWGVSSYEQYF. The CDR3 DNA reads as TGTGCCAGCAGTTGGGGGGTTAGCTCCTACGAGCAGTACTTC.

The CDR3 region has the DNA TGTGCCAGCAGCTTAATGGGGCGCGTCTACGAGCAGTACTTC. Its translation: CASSLMGRVYEQYF. This sequence joins TRBV7-9 and TRBJ2-7, with TRBD1 as a possible D gene (5 bases). Per germline, CDR1 SEHNR and CDR2 FQNEAQ (reference sequence). This CDR3 region has 14 residues. V gave up 2 bases and J gave up 3 bases, with 11 bases separating them.

This rearrangement joins TRBV6-4 to TRBJ1-1, with D perhaps TRBD1 (5 bases). The length of the CDR3 is 13 residues. Germline lookup yields CDR1 MRHNA and CDR2 SNTAGT. V was clipped by 0 bases and J by 6 bases, with 8 bases between them. The CDR3 reads CASSDSWGSEAFF. CDR3 bases: TGTGCCAGCAGTGACTCATGGGGCTCTGAAGCTTTCTTT.

The CDR3 here is CASSQVAAYETQYF. For the CDR3, the DNA is TGTGCCAGCAGCCAAGTGGCAGCTTACGAGACCCAGTACTTC. V is TRBV14 and J is TRBJ2-5; unclear D gene. The CDR3 loop spans 14 amino acids. Germline lookup yields CDR1 SGHDN and CDR2 FVKESK. Deletions cut 1 base from V and 5 bases from J, with 11 bases between.